This is a list of T cell receptor beta chains from one sample in a study of regulatory T cells in long-lasting Graves disease. In TCRdb, the multiplex PCR reads were re-called with MiXCR into one record per CDR3 protein. In the table there are fewer than 450,000 distinct CDR3 sequences, over 12% of which are singletons. This sample was also put to use in a study of T cells in Graves' hyperthyroidism and ophthalmopathy.

The specimen comprised peripheral blood mononuclear cells (PBMCs), sampled at new diagnosis, from a patient treated with antithyroid drugs. The receptors here all came from a woman between 35 and 50 years old with Graves disease. The CDR3 runs from the conserved cysteine through the conserved F or W. The D gene is left open where the match is weak. The listing skips clone size in some rows; elsewhere it reads once, few, many or a size class.

v_call: TRBV29-1; d_call: -; j_call: TRBJ1-1; clone_size: many; cdr3_aa: CSVTDGTEAFF; cdr3_nt: TGCAGCGTCACAGACGGGACTGAAGCTTTCTTT
v_call: TRBV9; d_call: TRBD1; j_call: TRBJ1-4; clone_size: many; cdr3_aa: CASSSTGTDNEKLFF; cdr3_nt: TGTGCCAGCAGCTCAACCGGGACAGATAATGAAAAACTGTTTTTT
v_call: TRBV5-1; d_call: TRBD2; j_call: TRBJ2-7; clone_size: many; cdr3_aa: CASSLIGGSSYEQYF; cdr3_nt: TGCGCCAGCAGCTTGATCGGCGGGAGCTCCTACGAGCAGTACTTC
v_call: TRBV2; d_call: -; j_call: TRBJ2-7; clone_size: many; cdr3_aa: CATRADSSYEQYF; cdr3_nt: TGTGCGACCAGGGCAGATAGCTCCTACGAGCAGTACTTC
v_call: TRBV5-1; d_call: TRBD1; j_call: TRBJ2-1; clone_size: many; cdr3_aa: CASSFGTGEADEQFF; cdr3_nt: TGCGCCAGCAGCTTCGGGACAGGGGAGGCAGATGAGCAGTTCTTC
v_call: TRBV27; d_call: -; j_call: TRBJ2-1; clone_size: many; cdr3_aa: CASSLPYKEQFF; cdr3_nt: TGTGCCAGCAGTCTGCCTTACAAAGAGCAGTTCTTC
v_call: TRBV4-3; d_call: -; j_call: TRBJ2-1; clone_size: many; cdr3_aa: CASSQDSGQTYNEQFF; cdr3_nt: TGCGCCAGCAGCCAAGATTCCGGACAGACATACAATGAGCAGTTCTTC
v_call: TRBV12-5; d_call: TRBD2; j_call: TRBJ2-2; clone_size: many; cdr3_aa: CASKPLAGVNTGELFF; cdr3_nt: TGTGCTAGTAAACCTCTAGCGGGGGTTAACACCGGGGAGCTGTTTTTT
v_call: TRBV3-1; d_call: -; j_call: TRBJ2-4; clone_size: many; cdr3_aa: CASSQGYRVGAKNIQYF; cdr3_nt: TGTGCCAGCAGCCAAGGTTACAGGGTCGGCGCCAAAAACATTCAGTACTTC
v_call: TRBV12-3/TRBV12-4; d_call: -; j_call: TRBJ1-4; clone_size: -; cdr3_aa: CASGMGGRNEKLFF; cdr3_nt: TGTGCCAGCGGTATGGGGGGGCGGAATGAAAAACTGTTTTTT
v_call: TRBV10-3; d_call: -; j_call: TRBJ1-5; clone_size: few; cdr3_aa: CAISERRQDSNQPQHF; cdr3_nt: TGTGCCATCAGCGAGCGACGACAAGATAGCAATCAGCCCCAGCATTTT
v_call: TRBV7-9; d_call: TRBD2; j_call: TRBJ2-3; clone_size: many; cdr3_aa: CASSPAVAGSADTQYF; cdr3_nt: TGTGCCAGCAGCCCGGCAGTAGCGGGATCGGCAGATACGCAGTATTTT
v_call: TRBV3-1; d_call: -; j_call: TRBJ2-2; clone_size: few; cdr3_aa: CASSQGWDNTGELFF; cdr3_nt: TGTGCCAGCAGCCAAGGATGGGACAACACCGGGGAGCTGTTTTTT
v_call: TRBV6-1; d_call: -; j_call: TRBJ2-5; clone_size: many; cdr3_aa: CASTSGAQETQYF; cdr3_nt: TGTGCCAGCACCTCTGGAGCCCAAGAGACCCAGTACTTC
v_call: TRBV2; d_call: -; j_call: TRBJ2-7; clone_size: many; cdr3_aa: CASKGDRSSYEQYF; cdr3_nt: TGTGCCAGCAAAGGAGACAGGAGCTCCTACGAGCAGTACTTC
v_call: TRBV6-2/TRBV6-3; d_call: TRBD2; j_call: TRBJ2-3; clone_size: many; cdr3_aa: CASSASGSITDTQYF; cdr3_nt: TGTGCCAGCTCGGCTAGCGGGTCCATCACAGATACGCAGTATTTT
v_call: TRBV2; d_call: TRBD1; j_call: TRBJ2-7; clone_size: many; cdr3_aa: CASMDRGHEQYF; cdr3_nt: TGTGCCAGCATGGACAGGGGACACGAGCAGTACTTC
v_call: TRBV5-6; d_call: TRBD2; j_call: TRBJ2-7; clone_size: many; cdr3_aa: CASSPGGRLHEQYF; cdr3_nt: TGTGCCAGCAGCCCGGGGGGAAGATTACACGAGCAGTACTTC
v_call: TRBV5-6; d_call: TRBD1; j_call: TRBJ2-1; clone_size: -; cdr3_aa: CASSWGGQGANEQCF; cdr3_nt: TGTGCCAGCAGCTGGGGGGGACAGGGGGCCAATGAGCAGTGCTTC
v_call: TRBV6-2/TRBV6-3; d_call: TRBD1; j_call: TRBJ2-5; clone_size: -; cdr3_aa: CASSLTGGRGETQYF; cdr3_nt: TGTGCCAGCAGTCTGACAGGGGGCCGCGGAGAGACCCAGTACTTC
v_call: TRBV6-1; d_call: -; j_call: TRBJ1-2; clone_size: many; cdr3_aa: CASSENRRDGYTF; cdr3_nt: TGTGCCAGCAGTGAAAACAGACGGGATGGCTACACCTTC
v_call: TRBV6-5; d_call: TRBD2; j_call: TRBJ2-1; clone_size: once; cdr3_aa: CASSYHGLAGVNEQFF; cdr3_nt: TGTGCCAGCAGTTACCACGGACTAGCGGGAGTCAATGAGCAGTTCTTC
v_call: TRBV12-3/TRBV12-4; d_call: -; j_call: TRBJ2-2; clone_size: many; cdr3_aa: CASSPPGRYTGELFF; cdr3_nt: TGTGCCAGCAGCCCACCGGGACGGTACACCGGGGAGCTGTTTTTT
v_call: TRBV7-7; d_call: TRBD1; j_call: TRBJ2-3; clone_size: -; cdr3_aa: CASSLGTGGRGTDTQYF; cdr3_nt: TGTGCTAGCAGCTTAGGAACAGGGGGCCGTGGCACAGATACGCAGTATTTT
v_call: TRBV20-1; d_call: TRBD1; j_call: TRBJ1-2; clone_size: many; cdr3_aa: CSATGTGDGYTF; cdr3_nt: TGCAGTGCTACCGGGACAGGGGATGGCTACACCTTC
v_call: TRBV27; d_call: -; j_call: TRBJ1-5; clone_size: many; cdr3_aa: CASRVGSNQPQHF; cdr3_nt: TGTGCCAGCCGGGTGGGCAGCAATCAGCCCCAGCATTTT
v_call: TRBV29-1; d_call: TRBD2; j_call: TRBJ2-7; clone_size: few; cdr3_aa: CSVEDERTSGTYEQYF; cdr3_nt: TGCAGCGTTGAAGATGAGAGGACTAGCGGAACCTACGAGCAGTACTTC
v_call: TRBV13; d_call: -; j_call: TRBJ2-3; clone_size: many; cdr3_aa: CASSSQGGASGHTDTQYF; cdr3_nt: TGTGCCAGCAGCTCCCAGGGGGGGGCTAGCGGACACACAGATACGCAGTATTTT
v_call: TRBV20-1; d_call: -; j_call: TRBJ2-3; clone_size: many; cdr3_aa: CSARSGSSDQRTDTQYF; cdr3_nt: TGCAGTGCTAGAAGTGGGAGTAGCGACCAACGCACAGATACGCAGTATTTT
v_call: TRBV7-9; d_call: TRBD2; j_call: TRBJ2-3; clone_size: many; cdr3_aa: CASSLASGLAGGPSRDTQYF; cdr3_nt: TGTGCCAGCAGCTTAGCGTCCGGTCTAGCGGGAGGGCCGTCCAGAGATACGCAGTATTTT
v_call: TRBV20-1; d_call: -; j_call: TRBJ2-2; clone_size: many; cdr3_aa: CSARGPGRKNTGELFF; cdr3_nt: TGCAGTGCTAGAGGCCCGGGACGGAAGAACACCGGGGAGCTGTTTTTT
v_call: TRBV7-9; d_call: TRBD1; j_call: TRBJ2-1; clone_size: few; cdr3_aa: CASSQDRGIYNEQFF; cdr3_nt: TGTGCCAGCAGCCAGGACAGGGGAATCTACAATGAGCAGTTCTTC
v_call: TRBV27; d_call: -; j_call: TRBJ2-2; clone_size: many; cdr3_aa: CASSSAVNTGELFF; cdr3_nt: TGTGCCAGCAGTTCGGCGGTAAACACCGGGGAGCTGTTTTTT
v_call: TRBV2; d_call: TRBD2; j_call: TRBJ2-3; clone_size: many; cdr3_aa: CATGLESTDTQYF; cdr3_nt: TGTGCTACTGGACTAGAAAGCACAGATACGCAGTATTTT
v_call: TRBV13; d_call: -; j_call: TRBJ2-7; clone_size: few; cdr3_aa: CASRGTGTPNEQYF; cdr3_nt: TGTGCCAGCAGGGGGACCGGGACACCTAACGAGCAGTACTTC
v_call: TRBV7-2; d_call: -; j_call: TRBJ2-7; clone_size: many; cdr3_aa: CASSVPSYEQYF; cdr3_nt: TGTGCCAGCAGCGTACCCTCCTACGAGCAGTACTTC
v_call: TRBV27; d_call: -; j_call: TRBJ2-7; clone_size: once; cdr3_aa: CASRKVGPYEQYF; cdr3_nt: TGTGCCAGCCGTAAGGTAGGGCCCTACGAGCAGTACTTC
v_call: TRBV20-1; d_call: TRBD1; j_call: TRBJ2-5; clone_size: many; cdr3_aa: CSARWTGRETQYF; cdr3_nt: TGCAGTGCTAGATGGACAGGGCGAGAGACCCAGTACTTC
v_call: TRBV7-2; d_call: TRBD1; j_call: TRBJ2-3; clone_size: many; cdr3_aa: CASSLEGQGQDTQYF; cdr3_nt: TGTGCCAGCAGCTTAGAGGGACAGGGTCAAGATACGCAGTATTTT
v_call: TRBV6-1; d_call: TRBD2; j_call: TRBJ2-1; clone_size: few; cdr3_aa: CASFRTISREKHNEQFF; cdr3_nt: TGTGCCAGCTTTCGGACGATATCGCGGGAGAAACACAATGAGCAGTTCTTC
v_call: TRBV3-1; d_call: -; j_call: TRBJ2-3; clone_size: many; cdr3_aa: CASSQGWGGKTQYF; cdr3_nt: TGTGCCAGCAGCCAAGGGTGGGGAGGAAAGACGCAGTATTTT
v_call: TRBV6-4; d_call: -; j_call: TRBJ1-5; clone_size: -; cdr3_aa: CASSRESNQPQHF; cdr3_nt: TGTGCCAGCAGTAGGGAGAGCAATCAGCCCCAGCATTTT
v_call: TRBV4-1; d_call: -; j_call: TRBJ2-7; clone_size: few; cdr3_aa: CASSQSPSATYEQYF; cdr3_nt: TGCGCCAGCAGCCAAAGCCCCTCAGCTACCTACGAGCAGTACTTC
v_call: TRBV3-1; d_call: TRBD2; j_call: TRBJ2-1; clone_size: few; cdr3_aa: CASSPSGSGSSDEQFF; cdr3_nt: TGTGCCAGCAGCCCTTCGGGGAGCGGGAGTTCGGATGAGCAGTTCTTC
v_call: TRBV12-3/TRBV12-4; d_call: -; j_call: TRBJ2-3; clone_size: -; cdr3_aa: CASSLNPRGLGPDTQYF; cdr3_nt: TGTGCCAGCAGTTTAAACCCCCGGGGCCTAGGACCCGATACGCAGTATTTT
v_call: TRBV5-1; d_call: -; j_call: TRBJ2-1; clone_size: many; cdr3_aa: CASDWSGGNEQFF; cdr3_nt: TGCGCCAGCGACTGGTCCGGGGGTAATGAGCAGTTCTTC